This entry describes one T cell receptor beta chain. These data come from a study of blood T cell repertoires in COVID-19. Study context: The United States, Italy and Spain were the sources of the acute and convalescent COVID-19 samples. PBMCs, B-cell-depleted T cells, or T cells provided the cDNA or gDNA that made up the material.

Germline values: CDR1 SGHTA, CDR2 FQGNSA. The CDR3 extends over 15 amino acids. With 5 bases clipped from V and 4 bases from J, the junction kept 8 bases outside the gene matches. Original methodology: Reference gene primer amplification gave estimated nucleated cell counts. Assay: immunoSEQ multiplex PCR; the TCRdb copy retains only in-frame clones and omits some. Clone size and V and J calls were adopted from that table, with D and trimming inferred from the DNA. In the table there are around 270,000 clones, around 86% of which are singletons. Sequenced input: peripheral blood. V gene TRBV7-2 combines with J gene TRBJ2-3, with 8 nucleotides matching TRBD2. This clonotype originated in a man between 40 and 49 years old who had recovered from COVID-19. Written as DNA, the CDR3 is TGTGCCAGCAGCGGTCGGAGCGGGGGTTCAGATACGCAGTATTTT. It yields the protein CASSGRSGGSDTQYF. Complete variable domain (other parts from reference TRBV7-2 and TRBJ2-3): GAGVSQSPSNKVTEKGKDVELRCDPISGHTALYWYRQSLGQGLEFLIYFQGNSAPDKSGLPSDRFSAERTGGSVSTLTIQRTQQEDSAVYLCASSGRSGGSDTQYFGPGTRLTVL.